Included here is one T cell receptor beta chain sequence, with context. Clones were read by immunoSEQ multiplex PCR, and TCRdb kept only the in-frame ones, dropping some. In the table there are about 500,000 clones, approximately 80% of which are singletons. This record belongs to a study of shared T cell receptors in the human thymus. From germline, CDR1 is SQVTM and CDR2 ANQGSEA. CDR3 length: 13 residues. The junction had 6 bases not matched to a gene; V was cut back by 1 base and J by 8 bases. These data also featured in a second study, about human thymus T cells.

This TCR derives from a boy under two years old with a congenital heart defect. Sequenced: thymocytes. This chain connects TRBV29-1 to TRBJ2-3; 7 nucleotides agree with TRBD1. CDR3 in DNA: TGCAGCGTTGAAGGACAGGGATTGGGTACGCAGTATTTT. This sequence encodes CSVEGQGLGTQYF.